This TCR beta chain was recorded in a study of OX40 agonist ivuxolimab in advanced cancers. Looking at the study overall: At about 82% male, the cohort had a mean age of about 60 years, ranging from about 23 to 80.

Produced via immunoSEQ multiplex PCR; TCRdb's table is partial and in-frame only. The sample includes about 48,000 clones, roughly 81% seen only once; the top ten take around 7%. The V and J ends lost 5 bases and 10 bases, in that order; junction bases with no gene match: 14. Germline-derived CDR1 and CDR2 are SGHNT and YENEEA. The CDR3 extends over 15 amino acids. At baseline, cycle 4 day 1, and cycle 7 day 1, blood was sampled. Sample: CD4+ or CD8+ T cells sorted from blood, taken in a trial of the OX40 agonist ivuxolimab. The chain is built from TRBV11-3 and TRBJ2-1, with 7 bases fitting TRBD1. The source is an adult with an advanced solid tumor such as melanoma, head and neck, liver or kidney cancer. The CDR3: CASSAQGARGREQFF. The CDR3, as DNA: TGTGCCAGCAGCGCCCAGGGTGCTAGGGGGCGAGAGCAGTTCTTC.